Here is one T cell receptor (beta chain) with its context. This specimen comes from a study of radiation and T cells in renal cell carcinoma. The V gene lost 1 base and the J gene lost 9 bases, with 16 bases spanning the gap. CDR1 is MNHEY and CDR2 is SMNVEV in the germline V gene (reference sequence). The CDR3 is 15 residues long. Only in-frame clones appear in the TCRdb table, and some are missing; sequencing was by immunoSEQ multiplex PCR. The sample holds some 100,000 clones, approximately 80% seen once. Documented time point: baseline pretreatment blood. Described treatment: 15 Gy SBRT to primary tumor, nephrectomy 4 weeks later.

The TCR originated in a man between 60 and 70 years old with renal cell carcinoma. The sample in question was blood, obtained from a patient whose treatment included radiotherapy and nephrectomy. This chain links TRBV27 with TRBJ2-1, with D perhaps TRBD1 (5 bases). The chain's CDR3 is CASSLLGRAPREQFF. CDR3 bases: TGTGCCAGCAGTTTATTGGGGCGAGCACCCCGTGAGCAGTTCTTC.